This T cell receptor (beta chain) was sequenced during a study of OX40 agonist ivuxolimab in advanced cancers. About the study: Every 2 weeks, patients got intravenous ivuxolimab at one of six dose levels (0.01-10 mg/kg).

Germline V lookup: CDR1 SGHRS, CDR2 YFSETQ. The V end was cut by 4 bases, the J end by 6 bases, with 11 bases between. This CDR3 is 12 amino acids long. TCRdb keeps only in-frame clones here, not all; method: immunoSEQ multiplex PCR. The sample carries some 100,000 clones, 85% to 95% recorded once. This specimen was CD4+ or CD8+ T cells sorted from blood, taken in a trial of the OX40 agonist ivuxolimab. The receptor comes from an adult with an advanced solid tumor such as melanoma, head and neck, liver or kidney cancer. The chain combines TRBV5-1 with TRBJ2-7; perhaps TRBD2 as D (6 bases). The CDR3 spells CASSQLGGEQYF. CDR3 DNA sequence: TGCGCCAGCAGCCAACTGGGGGGCGAGCAGTACTTC. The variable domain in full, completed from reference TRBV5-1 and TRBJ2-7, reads KAGVTQTPRYLIKTRGQQVTLSCSPISGHRSVSWYQQTPGQGLQFLFEYFSETQRNKGNFPGRFSGRQFSNSRSEMNVSTLELGDSALYLCASSQLGGEQYFGPGTRLTVT.